This T cell receptor (beta chain) comes out of a study of T cell responses to AZD1222 COVID-19 vaccine. Points on this clone: Its antigen remains unknown.

Study findings and constraints: There were vaccine-associated CD4 TCRs across spike, dominant at 160-218 and 743-854.

The table came from immunoSEQ multiplex PCR; TCRdb's copy has only in-frame clones and leaves some out. Among 120,000 or so clones listed, 88% were seen once. Trimming shortened V by 1 base and J by 1 base, and 11 bases separated the two germline ends. CDR1 is SGHTA, CDR2 FQGNSA, per germline. The CDR3 covers 15 residues. The receptor was derived from an adult in good health. The chain joins TRBV7-2 to TRBJ2-7; D perhaps matches TRBD1 (6 bases). The source material was peripheral blood, sampled on day 0 of AZD1222 vaccination. The CDR3 is CASSLVGAGSYEQYF. CDR3 in DNA: TGTGCCAGCAGCTTAGTGGGGGCAGGTTCCTACGAGCAGTACTTC.